Listed below are T cell receptor beta chains from one sample, sequenced in a study of identical twins. TCRdb reprocessed the 5' RACE reads with MiXCR, giving one entry per CDR3 protein. Of about 1.7 million distinct CDR3 sequences listed, roughly 35% were seen once; the top ten hold about 0.3%. The sequenced sample consisted of cord blood. The receptors derive from a newborn girl in good health. Each CDR3 is given with its conserved first and last residue. The D gene is left open where the match is weak. Expanded clones are given a class, and other clones once, few, many or no size at all.

size: -
V: TRBV4-2
D: -
J: TRBJ2-1
DNA: TGTGCCAGCAGCCAGGATCCGACTGGTACCACGTACAATGAGCAGTTCTTC
CDR3: CASSQDPTGTTYNEQFF

size: few
V: TRBV4-1
D: -
J: TRBJ2-4
DNA: TGCGCCAGCAGCCAAGGACAGGTCAGAAACATTCAGTACTTC
CDR3: CASSQGQVRNIQYF

size: -
V: TRBV24-1
D: TRBD1
J: TRBJ2-7
DNA: TGTGCCACCCGGACAGGGGAGCCCTACGAGCAGTACTTC
CDR3: CATRTGEPYEQYF

size: -
V: TRBV20-1
D: -
J: TRBJ1-1
DNA: TGCAGTGCTCGGACGCAGGGCGATAGGTTAGCTTTCTTT
CDR3: CSARTQGDRLAFF

size: -
V: TRBV20-1
D: TRBD1
J: TRBJ1-5
DNA: TGCAGTGCCGCACAGGGGTTAAGCAATCAGCCCCAGCATTTT
CDR3: CSAAQGLSNQPQHF

size: -
V: TRBV21-1
D: -
J: TRBJ2-7
DNA: TGTGCCAGCAGGGTGGACAGGAATCTACGTGAGCAGTACTTC
CDR3: CASRVDRNLREQYF

size: few
V: TRBV20-1
D: -
J: TRBJ2-5
DNA: TGCAGTGCTAGACCTGGTTGGGACGGGACCCAGTACTTC
CDR3: CSARPGWDGTQYF

size: -
V: TRBV3-1
D: TRBD2
J: TRBJ2-5
DNA: TGTGCCAGCAGCCAAACCGGGACTAGGGGAGAGACCCAGTACTTC
CDR3: CASSQTGTRGETQYF

size: -
V: TRBV18
D: -
J: TRBJ2-5
DNA: TGTGCCAGCTCATCCCAGGAGGTGGAGACCCAGTACTTC
CDR3: CASSSQEVETQYF

size: few
V: TRBV6-2/TRBV6-3
D: TRBD2
J: TRBJ2-5
DNA: TGTGCCAGCAGTTACTTGCGGGGGAGGAATGAGCAGTACTTC
CDR3: CASSYLRGRNEQYF

size: few
V: TRBV5-1
D: -
J: TRBJ2-3
DNA: TGCGCCAGCAGCCAGACTAGTAACACAGATACGCAGTATTTT
CDR3: CASSQTSNTDTQYF

size: many
V: TRBV29-1
D: TRBD1
J: TRBJ2-1
DNA: TGCAGCGTAACCTCCGGGACAGGAAAATTTGCTGAGCAGTTCTTC
CDR3: CSVTSGTGKFAEQFF

size: -
V: TRBV13
D: -
J: TRBJ2-7
DNA: TGTGCCAGCAGCTCTCAACCCAACTACGAGCAGTACTTC
CDR3: CASSSQPNYEQYF

size: -
V: TRBV20-1
D: -
J: TRBJ1-2
DNA: TGCAGTGCTAGAGATCAACGGCCAAATAATTATGGCTACACCTTC
CDR3: CSARDQRPNNYGYTF

size: -
V: TRBV3-1
D: -
J: TRBJ2-7
DNA: TGTGCCAGCAGCCAAGCTAGCCCCCAGTACTTC
CDR3: CASSQASPQYF

size: -
V: TRBV5-1
D: -
J: TRBJ2-7
DNA: TGCGCCAGCAGCTTGGGACGTGTCGGGGCGAGGGCCTACGAGCAGTACTTC
CDR3: CASSLGRVGARAYEQYF

size: few
V: TRBV27
D: -
J: TRBJ2-7
DNA: TGTGCCAGCAGTTTATCGGTCCAGGGCTCCTACGAGCAGTACTTC
CDR3: CASSLSVQGSYEQYF

size: few
V: TRBV7-9
D: -
J: TRBJ1-4
DNA: TGTGCCAGCAGCCTAAAAGGGCTGGGAACTAATGAAAAACTGTTTTTT
CDR3: CASSLKGLGTNEKLFF

size: few
V: TRBV4-1
D: -
J: TRBJ2-4
DNA: TGCGCCAGCAGCCAAGATTCGCTAGCCCTAAACATTCAGTACTTC
CDR3: CASSQDSLALNIQYF

size: few
V: TRBV28
D: -
J: TRBJ2-1
DNA: TGTGCCAGCAGTTTTAGCGACTCCTACAATGAGCAGTTCTTC
CDR3: CASSFSDSYNEQFF

size: few
V: TRBV3-1
D: TRBD1
J: TRBJ1-2
DNA: TGTGCCAGCAGCCCTGGAGGAGCAGGGGGCTATGGCTACACCTTC
CDR3: CASSPGGAGGYGYTF

size: -
V: TRBV20-1
D: -
J: TRBJ1-5
DNA: TGCAGTGCTAGAAGGGACGGGAGGCAGCCCCAGCATTTT
CDR3: CSARRDGRQPQHF

size: -
V: TRBV19
D: -
J: TRBJ2-7
DNA: TGTGCCAGTAGTATTGTGTGGGACTCAGACTACGAGCAGTACTTC
CDR3: CASSIVWDSDYEQYF

size: -
V: TRBV6-5
D: TRBD2
J: TRBJ2-7
DNA: TGTGCCAGCAGTACCGGACTAGCGGGGGGCCACGAGCAGTACTTC
CDR3: CASSTGLAGGHEQYF

size: -
V: TRBV3-1
D: TRBD2
J: TRBJ2-7
DNA: TGTGCCAGCAGCCCTATCCGGACTAGCCACAATGAGCAGTACTTC
CDR3: CASSPIRTSHNEQYF

size: -
V: TRBV5-1
D: -
J: TRBJ1-2
DNA: TGCGCCAGCAGCTTGGTGGGCAGGGTCAACTATGGCTACACCTTC
CDR3: CASSLVGRVNYGYTF

size: few
V: TRBV2
D: -
J: TRBJ1-2
DNA: TGTGCCAGCAGTGTTAGGTCTTCGGATGGCTACACCTTC
CDR3: CASSVRSSDGYTF